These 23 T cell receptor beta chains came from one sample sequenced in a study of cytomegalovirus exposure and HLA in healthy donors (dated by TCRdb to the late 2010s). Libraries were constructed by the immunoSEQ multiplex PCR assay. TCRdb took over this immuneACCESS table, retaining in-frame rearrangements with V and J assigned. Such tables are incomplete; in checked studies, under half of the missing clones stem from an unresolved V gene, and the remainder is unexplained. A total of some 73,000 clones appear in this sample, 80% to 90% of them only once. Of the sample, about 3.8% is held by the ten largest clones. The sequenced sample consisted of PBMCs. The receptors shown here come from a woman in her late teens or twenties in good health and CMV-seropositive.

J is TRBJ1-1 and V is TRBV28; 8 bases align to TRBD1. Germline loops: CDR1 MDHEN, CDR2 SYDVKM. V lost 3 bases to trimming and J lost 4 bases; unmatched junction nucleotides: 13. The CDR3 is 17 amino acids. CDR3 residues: CASSLFPPGGGFTEAFF. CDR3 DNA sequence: TGTGCCAGCAGTTTGTTCCCCCCAGGGGGCGGGTTCACTGAAGCTTTCTTT.

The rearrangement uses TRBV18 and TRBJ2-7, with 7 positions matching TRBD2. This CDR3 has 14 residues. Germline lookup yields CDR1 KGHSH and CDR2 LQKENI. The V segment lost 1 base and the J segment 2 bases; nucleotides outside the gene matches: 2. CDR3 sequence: CASSPREGTYEQYF. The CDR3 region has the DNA TGTGCCAGCTCACCACGGGAGGGCACCTACGAGCAGTACTTC.

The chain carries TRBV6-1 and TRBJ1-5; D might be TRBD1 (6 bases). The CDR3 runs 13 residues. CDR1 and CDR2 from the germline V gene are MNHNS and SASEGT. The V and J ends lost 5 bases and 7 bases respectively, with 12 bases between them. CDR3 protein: CASSTQGNQPQHF. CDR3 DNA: TGTGCCAGCAGTACCCAGGGGAACCAGCCCCAGCATTTT.

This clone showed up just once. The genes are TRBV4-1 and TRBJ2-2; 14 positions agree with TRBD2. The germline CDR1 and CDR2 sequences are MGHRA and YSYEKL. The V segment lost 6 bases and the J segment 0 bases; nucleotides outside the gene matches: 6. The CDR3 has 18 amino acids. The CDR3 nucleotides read TGCGCCAGCAGTCCTGGACTAGCGGGAGGCCCGAACACCGGGGAGCTGTTTTTT. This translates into CASSPGLAGGPNTGELFF.

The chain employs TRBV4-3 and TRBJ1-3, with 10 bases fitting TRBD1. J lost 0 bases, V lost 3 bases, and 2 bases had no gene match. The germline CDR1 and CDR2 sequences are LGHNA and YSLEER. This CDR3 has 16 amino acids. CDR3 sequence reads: CASSQGQGNSGNTIYF. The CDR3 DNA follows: TGCGCCAGCAGCCAGGGACAGGGGAACTCTGGAAACACCATATATTTT.

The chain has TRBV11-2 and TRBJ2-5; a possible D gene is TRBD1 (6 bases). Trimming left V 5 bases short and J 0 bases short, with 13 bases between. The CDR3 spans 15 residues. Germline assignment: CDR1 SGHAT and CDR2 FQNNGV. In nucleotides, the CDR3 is TGTGCCAGCAGCATCGGGACATCAAACCAAGAGACCCAGTACTTC. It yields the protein CASSIGTSNQETQYF.

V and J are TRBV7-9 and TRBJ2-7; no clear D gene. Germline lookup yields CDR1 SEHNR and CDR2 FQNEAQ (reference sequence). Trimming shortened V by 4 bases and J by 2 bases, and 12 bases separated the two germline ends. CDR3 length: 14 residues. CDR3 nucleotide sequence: TGTGCCAGCAGCTCCTCCTCACAAACCTACGAGCAGTACTTC. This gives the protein CASSSSSQTYEQYF.

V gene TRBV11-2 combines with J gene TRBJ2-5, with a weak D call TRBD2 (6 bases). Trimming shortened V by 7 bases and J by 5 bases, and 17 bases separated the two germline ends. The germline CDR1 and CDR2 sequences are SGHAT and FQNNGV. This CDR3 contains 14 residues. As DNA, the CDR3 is TGTGCCAGCATTTCGAGCGGGTCGAGGGAGACCCAGTACTTC. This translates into CASISSGSRETQYF.

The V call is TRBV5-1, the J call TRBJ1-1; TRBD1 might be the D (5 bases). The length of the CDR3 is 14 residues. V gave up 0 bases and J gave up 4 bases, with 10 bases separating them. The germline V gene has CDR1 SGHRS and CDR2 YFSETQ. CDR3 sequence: CASSLGWGGTEAFF. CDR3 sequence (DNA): TGCGCCAGCAGCTTGGGTTGGGGCGGCACTGAAGCTTTCTTT.

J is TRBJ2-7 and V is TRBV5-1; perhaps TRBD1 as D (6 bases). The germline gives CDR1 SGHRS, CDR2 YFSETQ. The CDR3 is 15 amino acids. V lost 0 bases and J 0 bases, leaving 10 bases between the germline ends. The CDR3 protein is CASSLVGGSSYEQYF. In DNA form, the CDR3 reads TGCGCCAGCAGCTTGGTAGGGGGAAGCTCCTACGAGCAGTACTTC.

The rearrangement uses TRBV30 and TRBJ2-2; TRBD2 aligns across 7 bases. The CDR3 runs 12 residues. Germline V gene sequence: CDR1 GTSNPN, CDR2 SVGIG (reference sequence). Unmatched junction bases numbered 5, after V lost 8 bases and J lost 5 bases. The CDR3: CALGEGTGELFF. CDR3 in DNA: TGTGCCCTGGGGGAGGGGACCGGGGAGCTGTTTTTT.

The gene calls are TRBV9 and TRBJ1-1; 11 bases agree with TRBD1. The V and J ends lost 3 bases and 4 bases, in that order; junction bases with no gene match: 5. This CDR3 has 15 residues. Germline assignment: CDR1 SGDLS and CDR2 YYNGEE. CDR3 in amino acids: CASSAGQGAVTEAFF. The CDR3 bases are TGTGCCAGCAGCGCCGGACAGGGGGCAGTCACTGAAGCTTTCTTT.

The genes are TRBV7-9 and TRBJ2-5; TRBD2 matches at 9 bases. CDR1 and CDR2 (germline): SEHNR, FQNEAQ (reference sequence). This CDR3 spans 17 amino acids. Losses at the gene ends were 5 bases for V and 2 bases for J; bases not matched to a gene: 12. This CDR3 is CASSPRRLAALQETQYF. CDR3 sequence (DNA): TGTGCCAGCAGCCCTAGGCGACTAGCGGCGTTACAAGAGACCCAGTACTTC. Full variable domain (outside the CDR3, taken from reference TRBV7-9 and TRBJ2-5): DTGVSQNPRHKITKRGQNVTFRCDPISEHNRLYWYRQTLGQGPEFLTYFQNEAQLEKSRLLSDRFSAERPKGSFSTLEIQRTEQGDSAMYLCASSPRRLAALQETQYFGPGTRLLVL.

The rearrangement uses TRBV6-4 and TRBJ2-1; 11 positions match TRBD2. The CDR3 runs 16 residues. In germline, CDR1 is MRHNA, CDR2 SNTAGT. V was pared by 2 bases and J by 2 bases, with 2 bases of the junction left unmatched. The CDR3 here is CASSDIAGGPYNEQFF. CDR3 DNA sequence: TGTGCCAGCAGTGACATAGCGGGAGGGCCCTACAATGAGCAGTTCTTC.

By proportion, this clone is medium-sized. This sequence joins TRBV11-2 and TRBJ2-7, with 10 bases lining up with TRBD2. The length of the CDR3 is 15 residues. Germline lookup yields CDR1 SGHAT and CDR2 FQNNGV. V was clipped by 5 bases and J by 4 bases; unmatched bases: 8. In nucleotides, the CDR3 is TGTGCCAGCAGCCCACGCCGGACTAGCGGTTACGAGCAGTACTTC. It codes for CASSPRRTSGYEQYF.

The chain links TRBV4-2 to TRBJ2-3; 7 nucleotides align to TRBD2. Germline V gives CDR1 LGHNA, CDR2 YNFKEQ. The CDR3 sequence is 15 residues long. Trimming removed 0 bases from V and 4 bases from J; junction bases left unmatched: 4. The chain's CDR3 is CASSQDNGGADTQYF. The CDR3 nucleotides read TGTGCCAGCAGCCAAGATAATGGGGGGGCAGATACGCAGTATTTT.

The CDR3 is CASSLVLAQSTDTQYF. CDR3 nucleotides: TGTGCCAGCAGCTTGGTCCTAGCGCAAAGCACAGATACGCAGTATTTT. The chain links TRBV7-8 to TRBJ2-3, with D perhaps matching TRBD2 (6 bases). Germline V gene sequence: CDR1 SGHVS, CDR2 FQNEAQ. This CDR3 has 16 residues. Trimming took off 3 bases at V and 0 bases at J, with 13 bases between the two ends. Using reference TRBV7-8 and TRBJ2-3 for the parts outside the CDR3, the full variable domain is GAGVSQSPRYKVAKRGQDVALRCDPISGHVSLFWYQQALGQGPEFLTYFQNEAQLDKSGLPSDRFFAERPEGSVSTLKIQRTQQEDSAVYLCASSLVLAQSTDTQYFGPGTRLTVL.

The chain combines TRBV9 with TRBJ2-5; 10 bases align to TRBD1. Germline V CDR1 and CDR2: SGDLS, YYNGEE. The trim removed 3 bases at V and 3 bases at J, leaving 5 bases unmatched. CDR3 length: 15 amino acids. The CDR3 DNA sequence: TGTGCCAGCAGCGGATCCGGGACAGGGGAAGAGACCCAGTACTTC. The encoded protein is CASSGSGTGEETQYF.

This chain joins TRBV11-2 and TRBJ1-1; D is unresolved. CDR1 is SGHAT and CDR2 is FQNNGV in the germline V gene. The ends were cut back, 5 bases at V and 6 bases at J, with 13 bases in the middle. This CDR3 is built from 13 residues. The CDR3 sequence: CASSPPGKSEAFF. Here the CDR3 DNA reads TGTGCCAGCAGCCCTCCGGGGAAGTCTGAAGCTTTCTTT.

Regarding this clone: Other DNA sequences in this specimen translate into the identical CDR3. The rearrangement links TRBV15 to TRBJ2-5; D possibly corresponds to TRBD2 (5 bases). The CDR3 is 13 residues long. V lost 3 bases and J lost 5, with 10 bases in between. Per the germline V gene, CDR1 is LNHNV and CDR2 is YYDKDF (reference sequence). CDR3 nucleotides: TGTGCCACCAGCAGTAGGACGGGGGAGACCCAGTACTTC. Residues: CATSSRTGETQYF.

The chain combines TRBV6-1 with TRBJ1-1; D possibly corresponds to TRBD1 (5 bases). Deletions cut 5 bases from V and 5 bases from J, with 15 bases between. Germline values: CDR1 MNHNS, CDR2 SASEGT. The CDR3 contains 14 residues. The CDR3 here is CASSLSGKETEAFF. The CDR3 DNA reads TGTGCCAGCAGTCTGTCAGGGAAAGAAACTGAAGCTTTCTTT.

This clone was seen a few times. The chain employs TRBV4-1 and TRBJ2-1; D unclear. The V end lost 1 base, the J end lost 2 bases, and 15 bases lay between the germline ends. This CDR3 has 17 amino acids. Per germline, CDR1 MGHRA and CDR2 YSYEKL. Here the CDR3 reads CASSQVQHIKTYNEQFF. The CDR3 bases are TGCGCCAGCAGCCAAGTGCAACACATAAAGACCTACAATGAGCAGTTCTTC.

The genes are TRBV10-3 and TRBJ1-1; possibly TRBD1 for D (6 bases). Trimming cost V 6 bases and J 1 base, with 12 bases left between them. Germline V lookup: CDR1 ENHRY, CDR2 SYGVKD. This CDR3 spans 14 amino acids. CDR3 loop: CAISIGGGNTEAFF. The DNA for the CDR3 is TGTGCCATCAGCATTGGGGGCGGGAACACTGAAGCTTTCTTT.